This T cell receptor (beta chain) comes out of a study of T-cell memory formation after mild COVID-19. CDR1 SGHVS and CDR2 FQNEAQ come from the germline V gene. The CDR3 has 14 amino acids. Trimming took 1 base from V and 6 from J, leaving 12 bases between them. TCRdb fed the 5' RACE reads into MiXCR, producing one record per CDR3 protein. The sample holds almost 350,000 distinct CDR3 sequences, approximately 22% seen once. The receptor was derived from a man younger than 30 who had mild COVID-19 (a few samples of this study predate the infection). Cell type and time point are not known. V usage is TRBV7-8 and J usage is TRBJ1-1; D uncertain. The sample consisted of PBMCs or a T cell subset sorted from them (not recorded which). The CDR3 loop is CASSLGARVPEAFF. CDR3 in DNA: TGTGCCAGCAGCTTAGGAGCTCGCGTCCCTGAAGCTTTCTTT. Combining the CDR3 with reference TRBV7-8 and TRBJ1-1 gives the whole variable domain GAGVSQSPRYKVAKRGQDVALRCDPISGHVSLFWYQQALGQGPEFLTYFQNEAQLDKSGLPSDRFFAERPEGSVSTLKIQRTQQEDSAVYLCASSLGARVPEAFFGQGTRLTVV.